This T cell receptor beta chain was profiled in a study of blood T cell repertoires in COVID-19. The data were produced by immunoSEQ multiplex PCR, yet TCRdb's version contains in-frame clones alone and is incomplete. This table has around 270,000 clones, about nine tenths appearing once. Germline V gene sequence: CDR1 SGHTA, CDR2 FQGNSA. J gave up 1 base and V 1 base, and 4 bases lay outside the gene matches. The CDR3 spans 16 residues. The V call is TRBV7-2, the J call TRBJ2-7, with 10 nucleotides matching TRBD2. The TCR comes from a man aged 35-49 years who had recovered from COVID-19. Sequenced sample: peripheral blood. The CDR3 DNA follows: TGTGCCAGCAGCTTAGAACCAGCGGGGGGGTCCTACGAGCAGTACTTC. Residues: CASSLEPAGGSYEQYF.